This paragraph reports one T cell receptor beta chain. Antigen unknown. MiXCR was run by TCRdb on the reads, yielding one entry per CDR3 protein. This table holds 400,000 to 550,000 distinct CDR3 sequences, approximately 10% found once. This sample stems from a study of T cell repertoires in cytomegalovirus infection. General study points: The study found HLA-C-restricted CMV-specific TCR beta clonotypes dominating the ex vivo response.

The V segment lost 1 base and the J segment 3 bases; nucleotides outside the gene matches: 5. Germline V gives CDR1 PRHDT, CDR2 FYEKMQ (reference sequence). The CDR3 contains 16 residues. The clonotype was recovered from a human donor in good health (CMV status not recorded). Some clones in this sample may be carry-over from other donors' samples. Sequencing input: PBMCs. The chain links TRBV13 to TRBJ2-5; TRBD2 matches 10 bases. The CDR3 coding sequence is TGTGCCAGCAGCTTAGCACTAGCGGGGATAGAAGAGACCCAGTACTTC. It translates to CASSLALAGIEETQYF.